This T cell receptor beta chain was identified in a study of shared T cell receptors in the human thymus. Germline V lookup: CDR1 MNHEY, CDR2 SMNVEV (reference sequence). Unmatched junction bases numbered 8, after V lost 1 base and J lost 8 bases. There are 16 residues in the CDR3. Clones were sequenced by immunoSEQ multiplex PCR, and TCRdb holds only the in-frame ones, with some missing. The sample contains 450,000 to 650,000 clones, approximately 80% of which appear only once. The same data also contributed to another study, on human thymus T cells. That paper notes: Corrective heart surgery yielded resections, and these provided the thymus tissue. Biased V and J segment usage appeared in thymus and peripheral blood. Thymic TCR repertoires of unrelated people reportedly overlapped highly.

Sequenced material: thymocytes. The chain links TRBV27 to TRBJ2-2; 9 positions match TRBD1. The TCR sequence derives from a boy younger than two with a congenital heart defect. The CDR3, as DNA: TGTGCCAGCAGTTTATATCGGACAGGGGTTCTTGGGGAGCTGTTTTTT. Translated: CASSLYRTGVLGELFF.